This passage covers 12 T cell receptor beta chains from one sample sequenced in a study of blood T cell repertoires in COVID-19. TCRdb keeps only in-frame clones here, not all; method: immunoSEQ multiplex PCR. The sample lists around 78,000 clones; 90% were seen once. Sequencing was performed on peripheral blood. The receptors here all came from a woman aged 45-59 years in a cohort sampled during active COVID-19.

The chain carries TRBV9 and TRBJ2-2; TRBD2 matches at 7 bases. Germline V CDR1 and CDR2: SGDLS, YYNGEE. J was trimmed by 1 base and V by 4 bases; bases with no gene match: 10. CDR3 size: 17 residues. CDR3 residues: CASSSPSGGLNTGELFF. For the CDR3, the DNA is TGTGCCAGCAGCTCCCCTAGCGGAGGGTTGAACACCGGGGAGCTGTTTTTT. The full variable domain, completed using reference TRBV9 and TRBJ2-2, is DSGVTQTPKHLITATGQRVTLRCSPRSGDLSVYWYQQSLDQGLQFLIQYYNGEERAKGNILERFSAQQFPDLHSELNLSSLELGDSALYFCASSSPSGGLNTGELFFGEGSRLTVL.

The CDR3 DNA is TGTGCCAGCAGCGACCCGGGACTTCTGGACCAATGGGTGGCCAAAAACATTCAGTACTTC. It yields the protein CASSDPGLLDQWVAKNIQYF. J is TRBJ2-4 and V is TRBV11-3, with D perhaps matching TRBD2 (6 bases). Germline V gene lookup returns CDR1 SGHNT and CDR2 YENEEA. The CDR3 is 20 residues long. Trimming took off 5 bases at V and 1 base at J, with 27 bases between the two ends.

This chain uses TRBV9 with TRBJ1-1, with TRBD1 identical over 7 bases. Germline lookup yields CDR1 SGDLS and CDR2 YYNGEE. The length of the CDR3 is 13 residues. V dropped 3 bases and J dropped 5; count of bases not matched to a gene: 4. In DNA form, the CDR3 reads TGTGCCAGCAGCGCCCAGACAGGGACTGAAGCTTTCTTT. Residues: CASSAQTGTEAFF.

The V gene is TRBV5-1, the J gene TRBJ2-3, with unresolved D. Looked up from germline, CDR1 is SGHRS and CDR2 is YFSETQ. The CDR3 loop spans 14 amino acids. The V end lost 2 bases, the J end lost 0 bases, and 7 bases lay between the germline ends. CDR3 amino acids: CASSFFSSTDTQYF. The CDR3 DNA sequence: TGCGCCAGCAGCTTCTTTTCTAGCACAGATACGCAGTATTTT. Variable domain in full (rest from reference TRBV5-1 and TRBJ2-3): KAGVTQTPRYLIKTRGQQVTLSCSPISGHRSVSWYQQTPGQGLQFLFEYFSETQRNKGNFPGRFSGRQFSNSRSEMNVSTLELGDSALYLCASSFFSSTDTQYFGPGTRLTVL.

The rearrangement joins TRBV2 to TRBJ1-2, with 7 bases aligning to TRBD1. CDR1 is SNHLY, CDR2 FYNNEI, per germline. Trimming at V came to 6 bases and at J to 6 bases, leaving 4 bases not matched to a gene. CDR3 length: 12 residues. The CDR3 spells CASSRTGDGYTF. CDR3 DNA: TGTGCCAGCAGCAGGACAGGAGATGGCTACACCTTC. Looking up the rest from reference TRBV2 and TRBJ1-2 gives the full variable domain: EPEVTQTPSHQVTQMGQEVILRCVPISNHLYFYWYRQILGQKVEFLVSFYNNEISEKSEIFDDQFSVERPDGSNFTLKIRSTKLEDSAMYFCASSRTGDGYTFGSGTRLTVV.

The chain is built from TRBV18 and TRBJ1-4; TRBD1 is a possible D gene (6 bases). Between the trimmed V and J ends, which lost 0 bases and 4 bases, there was a span of 9 bases. The CDR3 extends over 15 amino acids. In germline, CDR1 is KGHSH, CDR2 LQKENI. CDR3 loop: CASSPPVDSNEKLFF. The CDR3 nucleotides are TGTGCCAGCTCACCACCGGTGGACAGTAATGAAAAACTGTTTTTT.

Here the CDR3 reads CASSEQGASGNTIYF. Written as DNA, the CDR3 is TGTGCCAGCAGTGAACAGGGGGCCTCTGGAAACACCATATATTTT. The V and J genes are TRBV2 and TRBJ1-3; 8 positions match TRBD1. The CDR3 spans 15 residues. Germline V gene sequence: CDR1 SNHLY, CDR2 FYNNEI. V dropped 2 bases and J dropped 0; count of bases not matched to a gene: 0. Supplemented by reference TRBV2 and TRBJ1-3, the full variable domain reads EPEVTQTPSHQVTQMGQEVILRCVPISNHLYFYWYRQILGQKVEFLVSFYNNEISEKSEIFDDQFSVERPDGSNFTLKIRSTKLEDSAMYFCASSEQGASGNTIYFGEGSWLTVV.

This chain links TRBV27 with TRBJ2-6; the match to TRBD1 covers 8 bases. After removal of 4 bases from V and 0 bases from J, the junction contained 5 bases not matched to a gene. Germline V lookup: CDR1 MNHEY, CDR2 SMNVEV (reference sequence). This CDR3 has 17 amino acids. The CDR3 loop is CASSYLGQVSGANVLTF. The CDR3 nucleotides are TGTGCCAGCAGTTACCTGGGACAGGTCTCTGGGGCCAACGTCCTGACTTTC.

This clone was detected once. The chain couples TRBV7-9 to TRBJ2-1; 13 bases fit TRBD2. Trimming removed 1 base from V and 10 bases from J; junction bases left unmatched: 10. The V gene's germline CDR1 is SEHNR and CDR2 FQNEAQ (reference sequence). This CDR3 region has 17 residues. CDR3 protein: CASSLDLGLAGVGEQFF. The CDR3 bases are TGTGCCAGCAGCTTAGATCTCGGACTAGCGGGAGTAGGAGAGCAGTTCTTC.

This sequence joins TRBV28 and TRBJ1-6, with D uncertain. The CDR3 has 12 amino acids. The V end was cut by 5 bases, the J end by 12 bases, with 11 bases between. Germline assignment: CDR1 MDHEN and CDR2 SYDVKM. CDR3 bases: TGTGCCAGCAGTGGAACGGGATTACCCCTCCACTTT. It specifies CASSGTGLPLHF.

The chain links TRBV6-2 or TRBV6-3 to TRBJ2-3; D is possibly TRBD2 (6 bases). V gave up 0 bases and J gave up 0 bases, with 22 bases separating them. The CDR3 extends over 20 amino acids. Per the germline V gene, CDR1 is MNHEY and CDR2 is SVGEGT. Here the CDR3 DNA reads TGTGCCAGCAGTTACTCGACTGGGGGGTCGCGCCTGACTAGCACAGATACGCAGTATTTT. This translates into CASSYSTGGSRLTSTDTQYF.

The gene calls are TRBV4-1 and TRBJ2-3, with TRBD2 as a possible D gene (6 bases). There are 18 residues in the CDR3. V was pared by 3 bases and J by 4 bases, with 23 bases between. The germline gives CDR1 MGHRA, CDR2 YSYEKL. The CDR3 region is CASSQWSGGAPGADTQYF. The CDR3 nucleotides are TGCGCCAGCAGCCAGTGGTCCGGTGGCGCACCGGGGGCAGATACGCAGTATTTT.